This entry lists 2 T cell receptor beta chains sequenced from one sample in a study of cytomegalovirus exposure and HLA in healthy donors. PCR amplification relied on 60 Vbeta primers (plus 13 Jbeta primers). Produced via immunoSEQ multiplex PCR; TCRdb's table is partial and in-frame only. The sample holds about 170,000 clones, 82% seen once. The sample consisted of PBMCs. These receptors were obtained from a male donor in good health and CMV-seronegative.

V and J are TRBV15 and TRBJ1-3, with TRBD1 matching over 7 bases. Germline assignment: CDR1 LNHNV and CDR2 YYDKDF (reference sequence). Losses at the gene ends were 0 bases for V and 4 bases for J; bases not matched to a gene: 9. The CDR3 totals 17 residues. The CDR3 loop is CATSREATGLPGNTIYF. CDR3 nucleotides: TGTGCCACCAGCAGAGAAGCGACAGGGCTCCCGGGAAACACCATATATTTT.

Worth noting for this clone: Compared with germline, one end of the junction differs, possibly owing to a read error. The chain is built from TRBV14 and TRBJ2-1; the D gene is possibly TRBD2 (5 bases). The CDR3 is 15 residues long. Germline V CDR1 and CDR2: SGHDN, FVKESK. The CDR3 region has the DNA TGTGTCAGCAGCGAGGGCAGGAGTGTTTGGAATGAGCAGTTCTTC. This translates into CVSSEGRSVWNEQFF.